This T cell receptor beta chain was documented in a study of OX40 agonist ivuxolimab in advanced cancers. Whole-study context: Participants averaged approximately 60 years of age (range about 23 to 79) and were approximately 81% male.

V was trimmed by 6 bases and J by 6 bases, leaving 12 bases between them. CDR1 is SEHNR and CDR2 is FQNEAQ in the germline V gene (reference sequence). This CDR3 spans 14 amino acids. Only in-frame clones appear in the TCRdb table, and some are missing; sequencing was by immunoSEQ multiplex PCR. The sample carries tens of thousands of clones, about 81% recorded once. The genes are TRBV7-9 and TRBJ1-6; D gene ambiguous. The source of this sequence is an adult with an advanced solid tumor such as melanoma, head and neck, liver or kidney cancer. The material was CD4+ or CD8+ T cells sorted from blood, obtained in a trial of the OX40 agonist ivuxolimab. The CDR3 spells CASSSGSFNSPLHF. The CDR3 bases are TGTGCCAGCAGTTCCGGGAGCTTTAATTCACCCCTCCACTTT. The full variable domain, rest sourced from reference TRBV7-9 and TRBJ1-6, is DTGVSQNPRHKITKRGQNVTFRCDPISEHNRLYWYRQTLGQGPEFLTYFQNEAQLEKSRLLSDRFSAERPKGSFSTLEIQRTEQGDSAMYLCASSSGSFNSPLHFGNGTRLTVT.